The next 32 T cell receptor beta chains were all read from a single sample in a study of early T cells in non-severe SARS-CoV-2 infection. TCRdb reanalysed the 5' RACE reads using MiXCR and keeps one entry per CDR3 protein. The table has approximately 70,000 distinct CDR3 sequences, about a tenth seen once. This specimen was whole blood, taken at baseline. These receptors originate from an adult who was a healthcare worker with PCR-confirmed SARS-CoV-2 infection or an uninfected control (not recorded which).

Details on this clonotype: This may be a read error: a much more frequent sequence differs by one nucleotide. V is TRBV4-1 and J is TRBJ2-7; 7 bases map to TRBD1. The CDR3 spans 13 residues. Germline assignment: CDR1 MGHRA and CDR2 YSYEKL. Here the CDR3 reads CANSPLDRDEQYF. The CDR3, as DNA: TGCGCCAACAGCCCCCTTGACAGGGACGAGCAGTACTTC.

The chain carries TRBV29-1 and TRBJ1-2, with 9 bases aligning to TRBD1. The ends lost 5 bases at V and 4 bases at J; junction bases unmatched: 5. The CDR3 runs 13 residues. CDR1 is SQVTM, CDR2 ANQGSEA, per germline. Here the CDR3 DNA reads TGCAGCGTTACAGGGGGCGCTGGCTATGGCTACACCTTC. Its protein product is CSVTGGAGYGYTF.

Only a few counts were recorded for this clonotype. The chain carries TRBV20-1 and TRBJ1-1, with 7 bases matching TRBD1. The germline CDR1 and CDR2 sequences are DFQATT and SNEGSKA (reference sequence). CDR3 size: 16 residues. V lost 2 bases to trimming and J lost 3 bases; unmatched junction nucleotides: 12. CDR3: CSARKYRGGIDTEAFF. The CDR3 nucleotides are TGCAGTGCTAGAAAGTACAGGGGAGGTATCGACACTGAAGCTTTCTTT.

This clonotype was counted between two and nine times. The chain employs TRBV9 and TRBJ2-7; TRBD1 aligns across 8 bases. The CDR3 covers 15 residues. Unmatched junction bases numbered 7, after V lost 4 bases and J lost 1 base. CDR1 is SGDLS, CDR2 YYNGEE, per germline. DNA for the CDR3: TGTGCCAGCAGCCCCCGGACAGGGACTTCCTACGAGCAGTACTTC. Translated, it gives CASSPRTGTSYEQYF.

The J gene is TRBJ2-7, the V gene TRBV12-3 or TRBV12-4; D call uncertain. Trimming took off 6 bases at V and 0 bases at J, with 15 bases between the two ends. This CDR3 has 15 amino acids. The CDR3 loop reads CASSPLLQSSYEQYF. CDR3 coding DNA: TGTGCCAGCAGCCCCTTGCTACAGAGCTCCTACGAGCAGTACTTC.

The sample holds many counts of this clonotype. One junction end disagrees with the germline gene, perhaps due to a read error. The gene calls are TRBV3-1 and TRBJ2-3; D ambiguous. CDR1 LGHDT and CDR2 YNNKEL come from the germline V gene (reference sequence). This CDR3 is built from 13 residues. This CDR3 is CASSRPDTDAQYF. DNA of the CDR3: TGTGCCAGCAGCCGACCCGACACAGATGCGCAGTATTTT.

J is TRBJ2-3 and V is TRBV7-9; maybe TRBD2 (5 bases). Deletions cut 4 bases from V and 1 base from J, with 15 bases between. In germline, CDR1 is SEHNR, CDR2 FQNEAQ (reference sequence). This CDR3 has 16 residues. CDR3 in DNA: TGTGCCAGCAGCTCCGATACAGCGCGGGGCACAGATACGCAGTATTTT. The encoded protein is CASSSDTARGTDTQYF.

The rearrangement uses TRBV25-1 and TRBJ2-2; D remains ambiguous. This CDR3 spans 16 amino acids. Trimming cost V 0 bases and J 0 bases, with 8 bases left between them. CDR1 and CDR2 (germline): MGHDK, SYGVNS. In DNA form, the CDR3 reads TGTGCCAGCAGTGAATACGGCAGCCCGAACACCGGGGAGCTGTTTTTT. This translates into CASSEYGSPNTGELFF.

The genes are TRBV28 and TRBJ1-2; TRBD1 matches 11 bases. Losses at the gene ends were 4 bases for V and 0 bases for J; bases not matched to a gene: 7. This CDR3 contains 17 residues. The germline gives CDR1 MDHEN, CDR2 SYDVKM. CDR3 amino acids: CASSSRDRGKANYGYTF. CDR3 nucleotide sequence: TGTGCCAGCAGTTCCCGGGACAGGGGGAAAGCTAACTATGGCTACACCTTC.

This clonotype was counted many times. The chain employs TRBV29-1 and TRBJ2-1, with 9 bases fitting TRBD2. The ends lost 1 base at V and 3 bases at J; junction bases unmatched: 7. The germline CDR1 and CDR2 sequences are SQVTM and ANQGSEA. The CDR3 has 16 amino acids. CDR3 amino acids: CSVEGVASGIYNEQFF. The CDR3 DNA reads TGCAGCGTTGAAGGCGTCGCTAGCGGGATCTACAATGAGCAGTTCTTC.

Ten or more counts support this clonotype. The chain combines TRBV3-1 with TRBJ2-7; D remains ambiguous. The CDR3 totals 13 residues. Germline values: CDR1 LGHDT, CDR2 YNNKEL (reference sequence). V was shortened by 6 bases and J by 0 bases, with 9 bases between the two germline ends. The CDR3 DNA follows: TGTGCCAGCAGTCGAAGTCTCTCCTACGAGCAGTACTTC. Amino acids: CASSRSLSYEQYF.

As for this clonotype: This sequence may be a read error, since a much larger clone differs from it by one base. The V gene is TRBV12-3 or TRBV12-4, the J gene TRBJ2-7; D is perhaps TRBD2 (5 bases). V gave up 6 bases and J gave up 2 bases, with 8 bases separating them. The CDR3 has 12 amino acids. This CDR3 reads CASSSGAYEQYF. The CDR3 nucleotides read TGTGCCAGCAGCTCCGGGGCCTACGAGCAGTACTTC.

Here the CDR3 DNA reads TGTGCCAGCAGCTCGGGGGACGGCTACGAGCAGTACTTC. It encodes CASSSGDGYEQYF. This chain connects TRBV7-9 to TRBJ2-7; a possible D gene is TRBD2 (6 bases). The V gene lost 4 bases and the J gene lost 3 bases, with 10 bases spanning the gap. Germline V gene data show CDR1 as SEHNR and CDR2 as FQNEAQ (reference sequence). CDR3 length: 13 residues.

This chain links TRBV7-7 with TRBJ2-1; D ambiguous. Trimming pared 2 bases from V and 7 bases from J, leaving 33 bases between. The CDR3 covers 21 residues. CDR1 SSHAT and CDR2 FNYEAQ come from the germline V gene (reference sequence). CDR3 nucleotides: TGTGCCAGCAGCTTATCCCTTCCCAAGGCAACACCTAGTCTTTTGGGGAATGAGCAGTTCTTC. Translated, it gives CASSLSLPKATPSLLGNEQFF.

This chain connects TRBV12-3 or TRBV12-4 to TRBJ2-3, with D perhaps TRBD1 or TRBD2 (6 bases each). With 3 bases removed from V and 3 bases from J, the gap between germline ends came to 13 bases. The CDR3 contains 15 residues. The CDR3 sequence is CASSLGGIVTDTQYF. The CDR3, as DNA: TGTGCCAGCAGTTTGGGGGGCATTGTGACAGATACGCAGTATTTT.

The table lists this clonotype with many counts. The rearrangement links TRBV7-2 to TRBJ2-5, with 9 bases aligning to TRBD1. Germline V lookup: CDR1 SGHTA, CDR2 FQGNSA. V lost 5 bases, J lost 3 bases, and 4 bases stayed unmatched. CDR3 length: 14 amino acids. CDR3 DNA: TGTGCCAGCAGCCCCAGGACAGGGGAAGAGACCCAGTACTTC. This sequence encodes CASSPRTGEETQYF. The full variable domain, in which reference TRBV7-2 and TRBJ2-5 provide the parts outside the CDR3, is GAGVSQSPSNKVTEKGKDVELRCDPISGHTALYWYRQSLGQGLEFLIYFQGNSAPDKSGLPSDRFSAERTGGSVSTLTIQRTQQEDSAVYLCASSPRTGEETQYFGPGTRLLVL.

Many counts were recorded for this clonotype. The rearrangement links TRBV5-5 to TRBJ1-5; no clear D gene. CDR1 is SGHKS and CDR2 is YYEKEE in the germline V gene (reference sequence). The length of the CDR3 is 13 residues. V lost 3 bases and J lost 7, with 11 bases in between. The CDR3 sequence: CASSSTRGQPQHF. The CDR3 region has the DNA TGTGCCAGCAGCTCGACCCGTGGGCAGCCCCAGCATTTT.

In this sample, this clonotype turned up a few times. The chain carries TRBV27 and TRBJ2-7, with D maybe TRBD2 (7 bases). Germline V gives CDR1 MNHEY, CDR2 SMNVEV (reference sequence). This CDR3 spans 13 amino acids. Trimming took 3 bases from V and 5 from J, leaving 11 bases between them. CDR3 in DNA: TGTGCCAGCAGTTTTGCGGGGGCCCACGAGCAGTACTTC. Residues: CASSFAGAHEQYF.

At least ten counts were recorded for this clonotype. The chain recombines TRBV12-3 or TRBV12-4 with TRBJ2-2; D perhaps matches TRBD2 (5 bases). There are 17 residues in the CDR3. V lost 1 base and J 4 bases, leaving 16 bases between the germline ends. CDR3 sequence reads: CASSLELRASPTGELFF. In nucleotides, the CDR3 is TGTGCCAGCAGTTTAGAGCTACGGGCTAGCCCCACCGGGGAGCTGTTTTTT.

This clonotype was seen a few times. The gene calls are TRBV4-1 and TRBJ1-1; possible D gene TRBD1, 5 bases. Germline V gives CDR1 MGHRA, CDR2 YSYEKL. There are 16 residues in the CDR3. V was shortened by 5 bases and J by 1 base, with 17 bases between the two germline ends. The CDR3 coding sequence is TGCGCCAGCAGCTCCCAGACCGGGACCTCGAACACTGAAGCTTTCTTT. Protein: CASSSQTGTSNTEAFF.

This clonotype was recorded at least ten times. V is TRBV20-1 and J is TRBJ1-5; D uncertain. This CDR3 is built from 13 residues. Germline V gene data show CDR1 as DFQATT and CDR2 as SNEGSKA (reference sequence). The V gene lost 0 bases and the J gene lost 6 bases, with 9 bases spanning the gap. The CDR3, as DNA: TGCAGTGCTAGAGATAGCCCCTTTCAGCCCCAGCATTTT. This translates into CSARDSPFQPQHF.

This clonotype was detected ten times or more. The CDR3 nucleotides are TGTGCCAGCAGCGCCCCACAGGGGGCGGGGGAAAAACTGTTTTTT. The encoded protein is CASSAPQGAGEKLFF. This sequence joins TRBV6-5 and TRBJ1-4, with TRBD1 matching over 9 bases. J was trimmed by 8 bases and V by 6 bases; bases with no gene match: 10. Germline V gene sequence: CDR1 MNHEY, CDR2 SVGAGI. There are 15 residues in the CDR3.

This clonotype was seen at least ten times. The chain employs TRBV6-5 and TRBJ2-2, with D perhaps given as TRBD1 or TRBD2 (5 bases each). The germline V and J ends were trimmed by 5 bases and 8 bases, with 18 bases remaining between them. Germline lookup yields CDR1 MNHEY and CDR2 SVGAGI. CDR3 length equals 15 residues. CDR3 nucleotide sequence: TGTGCCAGCAGTCACGACACGCCCGGGACGGGGGAGCTGTTTTTT. Amino acids: CASSHDTPGTGELFF.

This clonotype has ten or more counts. This chain connects TRBV27 to TRBJ2-1; TRBD1 aligns across 11 bases. The CDR3 length is 17 residues. V lost 6 bases and J lost 4; bases outside the gene matches: 11. Germline V lookup: CDR1 MNHEY, CDR2 SMNVEV (reference sequence). The CDR3 DNA follows: TGTGCCAGCAGCCTCTATTGGGACAGGGGGGTTTACAATGAGCAGTTCTTC. Translating it yields CASSLYWDRGVYNEQFF.

This clonotype was observed at least ten times. The chain joins TRBV6-2 or TRBV6-3 to TRBJ2-2; 7 bases fit TRBD1. The CDR3 totals 15 residues. Unmatched junction bases numbered 10, after V lost 8 bases and J lost 4 bases. The germline V gene encodes CDR1 MNHEY and CDR2 SVGEGT. Written as DNA, the CDR3 is TGTGCCAGCTCTCAACCGAGGGGGCGCACCGGGGAGCTGTTTTTT. It yields the protein CASSQPRGRTGELFF.

There are many counts of this clonotype. The V gene is TRBV24-1, the J gene TRBJ1-2; D is perhaps TRBD1 (6 bases). V dropped 4 bases and J dropped 4 bases, with 15 bases sitting between them. Germline V CDR1 and CDR2: KGHDR, SFDVKD. This CDR3 is built from 15 residues. The CDR3 loop is CATSDPTGRSYGYTF. In nucleotides, the CDR3 is TGTGCCACCAGTGACCCTACAGGGAGGAGCTATGGCTACACCTTC.

This clonotype was picked up many times. The chain joins TRBV29-1 to TRBJ2-7, with 8 bases lining up with TRBD1. The CDR3 loop spans 13 amino acids. Germline CDR1 SQVTM, CDR2 ANQGSEA. V lost 1 base to trimming and J lost 7 bases; unmatched junction nucleotides: 6. Here the CDR3 DNA reads TGCAGCGTTGAAGGCCAGGGGGCGTCGGAGCAGTACTTC. Protein: CSVEGQGASEQYF.

In its sample, this clonotype was seen a few times. The chain employs TRBV12-3 or TRBV12-4 and TRBJ2-3, with D possibly TRBD2 on 6 matching bases. Trimming pared 6 bases from V and 8 bases from J, leaving 21 bases between. The CDR3 sequence is 15 residues long. The CDR3 spells CASRSSGTAVGTQYF. The CDR3 DNA reads TGTGCCAGCAGATCCTCCGGGACTGCAGTCGGTACGCAGTATTTT.

This clonotype was seen a handful of times. The V and J genes are TRBV28 and TRBJ1-6; no reliable D call. V was trimmed by 5 bases and J by 9 bases, leaving 17 bases between them. CDR3 size: 15 residues. Germline lookup yields CDR1 MDHEN and CDR2 SYDVKM. The CDR3 spells CASSPTTGMSSPLHF. CDR3 nucleotides: TGTGCCAGCAGTCCCACGACGGGGATGAGTTCACCCCTCCACTTT. Variable domain in full (rest from reference TRBV28 and TRBJ1-6): DVKVTQSSRYLVKRTGEKVFLECVQDMDHENMFWYRQDPGLGLRLIYFSYDVKMKEKGDIPEGYSVSREKKERFSLILESASTNQTSMYLCASSPTTGMSSPLHFGNGTRLTVT.

The chain employs TRBV12-3 or TRBV12-4 and TRBJ2-5; D is unresolved. Trimming took 1 base from V and 0 from J, leaving 3 bases between them. This CDR3 comprises 13 residues. CDR3 sequence: CASSLGHQETQYF. The CDR3 DNA follows: TGTGCCAGCAGTTTAGGGCACCAAGAGACCCAGTACTTC.

This chain connects TRBV21-1 to TRBJ2-7; TRBD2, the table's D call, lacks a check against the DNA. TRBV21-1 corresponds to a pseudogene. This CDR3 comprises 15 residues. The DNA of the CDR3 is TGTGCCAGCAGCAAATCTCGGGGGACTGACTACGAGCAGTACTTC. Its translation is CASSKSRGTDYEQYF.

This clonotype was seen ten or more times. V gene TRBV5-4 combines with J gene TRBJ1-1, with TRBD1 matching 8 bases. Germline V CDR1 and CDR2: SGHNT, YYREEE (reference sequence). V was pared by 0 bases and J by 4 bases, with 14 bases of the junction left unmatched. The CDR3 length is 18 residues. As DNA, the CDR3 is TGTGCCAGCAGCTTGGAAATGCAGGGGGCCGCGGGGACCACTGAAGCTTTCTTT. It codes for CASSLEMQGAAGTTEAFF.